This TCR beta chain was sequenced in a study of CXCR3-negative and CXCR3-positive naive CD8 T cells. Researchers prepared the TRB cDNA libraries using 5' RACE with UMI labels. Using the 5' RACE reads, TCRdb records one entry per CDR3 protein without DNA. The sample holds over 20,000 distinct CDR3 sequences. On this clonotype: Its antigen remains unknown.

Broader study findings: Memory, not naive, CXCR3-negative and CXCR3-positive cells differed in TRBV-TRBJ usage.

Source material: naive CXCR3- CD8+ T cells from blood. This sample's subset: CD45RO-CCR7+CD27+CD95- naive CD8+ T cells lacking CXCR3 (TNR3-). This clonotype was obtained from a human donor in good health. Some clones in this sample may be carry-over from other donors' samples.

CDR3: CASSQTDEQYF. The J gene is TRBJ2-7, the V gene TRBV7-2. The CDR3 has 11 amino acids. Germline V CDR1 and CDR2: SGHTA, FQGNSA. The full variable domain, with the rest looked up from reference TRBV7-2 and TRBJ2-7, is GAGVSQSPSNKVTEKGKDVELRCDPISGHTALYWYRQSLGQGLEFLIYFQGNSAPDKSGLPSDRFSAERTGGSVSTLTIQRTQQEDSAVYLCASSQTDEQYFGPGTRLTVT.